A selection of T cell receptor beta chains follows, all from one sample in a study of T cells in Graves' hyperthyroidism and ophthalmopathy. TCRdb re-called the multiplex PCR reads through MiXCR, storing one row per CDR3 protein. The table shows 300,000 to 450,000 distinct CDR3 sequences, with around a sixth occurring only once. The sample comprised blood. These receptors originate from a young man with Graves' ophthalmopathy. Both conserved end residues are part of each CDR3. A D gene is named only where the DNA matches it firmly. A clone size is listed for some rows: how often the clone was seen (once, few, many), or a class if it is expanded.

many	16	TRBJ2-3	TRBD1	TRBV18	TGTGCCAGCTCACTCCGGACAGGACTCACGGGGGATACGCAGTATTTT	CASSLRTGLTGDTQYF
.	14	TRBJ1-2	TRBD1	TRBV5-4	TGTGCCAGCAGAGACATGGGACAGCTGGGTGGCTACACCTTC	CASRDMGQLGGYTF
many	16	TRBJ2-3	TRBD2	TRBV3-1	TGTGCCAGCAGCCAAGGGTGGCGGGGGGGCTCTGATACGCAGTATTTT	CASSQGWRGGSDTQYF
.	15	TRBJ1-1	.	TRBV20-1	TGCAGTGCTAGACCCCTGGACGCAGGGGAGACTGAAGCTTTCTTT	CSARPLDAGETEAFF
.	16	TRBJ1-4	TRBD1	TRBV19	TGTGCCAGTACCTCCCGGCGGGAGGGGGCGCGCGAAAAACTGTTTTTT	CASTSRREGAREKLFF
many	15	TRBJ1-2	.	TRBV4-1	TGCGCCAGCAGTCAATACCCGGCGTCCCCTTATGGCTACACCTTC	CASSQYPASPYGYTF
many	10	TRBJ2-5	.	TRBV20-1	TGCAGTGCTGAGAGGAAGACCCAGTACTTC	CSAERKTQYF
few	15	TRBJ2-7	.	TRBV18	TGTGCCAGCTCACCTCCAGGGGCGGGCACCTACGAGCAGTACTTC	CASSPPGAGTYEQYF
many	14	TRBJ1-1	.	TRBV3-1	TGTGCCAGCAGCCAAAGGGGGGAGAACACTGAAGCTTTCTTT	CASSQRGENTEAFF
many	17	TRBJ2-7	TRBD2	TRBV11-1	TGTGCCAGCAGCTTAACCCGGACTAGCGGATCCCCCTACGAGCAGTACTTC	CASSLTRTSGSPYEQYF
many	14	TRBJ2-5	.	TRBV18	TGTGCCAGCTCCCCACAGAGGGGGCAAGAGACCCAGTACTTC	CASSPQRGQETQYF
few	17	TRBJ2-2	TRBD2	TRBV19	TGTGCCAGTAGTATCCCCAGGCTAGCGGGGACGATTGGGGAGCTGTTTTTT	CASSIPRLAGTIGELFF
.	15	TRBJ1-5	.	TRBV28	TGTGCCAGCAGTTTTAGGCTAAATAGCAATCAGCCCCAGCATTTT	CASSFRLNSNQPQHF
few	14	TRBJ1-2	.	TRBV5-1	TGCGCCAGCAACCTACAGGGTGATCCTAATGGCTACACCTTC	CASNLQGDPNGYTF
many	13	TRBJ1-1	.	TRBV20-1	TGCAGTGCTAGGCACCCGACAGTATTAGAAGCTTTCTTT	CSARHPTVLEAFF
many	13	TRBJ1-1	.	TRBV6-1	TGTGCCAGCGGGGCCCTAAGCCGGACTGAAGCTTTCTTT	CASGALSRTEAFF
.	15	TRBJ2-1	TRBD1	TRBV5-1	TGCGCCAGCAGCTTTGGGACAGGGAATTCCCCGGGGCAGTTCTTC	CASSFGTGNSPGQFF
many	13	TRBJ1-1	.	TRBV6-1	TGTGCCAGCAGCAGACACCTGAACACTGAAGCTTTCTTT	CASSRHLNTEAFF
.	15	TRBJ1-4	.	TRBV9	TGTGCCAGCGGCGGGATCGGGGCAGCCAATGAAAAACTGTTTTTT	CASGGIGAANEKLFF
.	14	TRBJ2-7	.	TRBV5-1	TGCGCCAGCAGCTTGGGGCAGGCATCGGGCGAGCAGTACTTC	CASSLGQASGEQYF
few	15	TRBJ1-2	TRBD1	TRBV19	TGTACCAGTAGTACCGGACAGGGGGCGCGCTATGGCTACACCTTC	CTSSTGQGARYGYTF
many	16	TRBJ2-5	TRBD1	TRBV7-9	TGTGCCAGCAGCTCGACAGGGGTGGGGCCCCAAGAGACCCAGTACTTC	CASSSTGVGPQETQYF
many	13	TRBJ2-3	TRBD1	TRBV10-3	TGTGCCACCCGGGACAGGGAAACAGATACGCAGTATTTT	CATRDRETDTQYF
many	14	TRBJ1-2	.	TRBV27	TGTGCCAGCGGGAGGACATCTCTAAGGGATGGCTACACCTTC	CASGRTSLRDGYTF
.	18	TRBJ2-2	TRBD1	TRBV11-3	TGTGCCAGCAGCTTAGATGGCTGGGGACAGGGGAACACCGGGGAGCTGTTTTTT	CASSLDGWGQGNTGELFF
many	15	TRBJ1-2	.	TRBV6-1	TGTGCCAGCAGTCCCAATGAGGGGGTCAACTATGGCTACACCTTC	CASSPNEGVNYGYTF
few	16	TRBJ2-1	.	TRBV9	TGTGCCAGCAGCGTAGGGTCCAGCGGAACCTACAATGAGCAGTTCTTC	CASSVGSSGTYNEQFF
many	14	TRBJ1-5	TRBD1	TRBV20-1	TGCAGTGCTAGAGTCAAGGGGGCGAATCAGCCCCAGCATTTT	CSARVKGANQPQHF
.	16	TRBJ2-1	TRBD2	TRBV20-1	TGCAGTGCCGACTGGATGACTAGCGATCCATACAATGAGCAGTTCTTC	CSADWMTSDPYNEQFF
many	13	TRBJ2-3	.	TRBV9	TGTGCCAGCAGCGTAGACAGCACAGATACACAGTATTTT	CASSVDSTDTQYF
.	13	TRBJ2-3	.	TRBV7-3	TGTGCCAGCAGCCCCGCCCCCACAGATACGCAGTATTTT	CASSPAPTDTQYF
many	13	TRBJ1-2	.	TRBV5-1	TGCGCCAGCAGCCTGAGACAGGTGGATGGCTACACCTTC	CASSLRQVDGYTF
.	15	TRBJ2-3	TRBD2	TRBV27	TGTGCCAGCATGGGAGGGATGGTTGGCACAGATACGCAGTATTTT	CASMGGMVGTDTQYF
.	14	TRBJ1-6	TRBD1	TRBV25-1	TGTGCCAGCAGTGGTCAGGGGGAGAGATCACCCCTCCACTTT	CASSGQGERSPLHF